The 19 T cell receptor beta chains below come from one sample, sequenced in a study of cytotoxic CD8 clonotypes in ibrutinib-treated CLL. Assay used: immunoSEQ multiplex PCR; TCRdb lists only in-frame clones, some missing. Of about 150,000 clones in the sample, about four fifths were seen once. The input for sequencing was PBMCs, taken after 12 months of ibrutinib treatment. These TCRs come from a human donor with chronic lymphocytic leukemia.

This rearrangement joins TRBV19 to TRBJ2-1; 14 positions match TRBD2. The trim removed 2 bases at V and 5 bases at J, leaving 17 bases unmatched. The CDR3 has 21 amino acids. Germline CDR1 LNHDA, CDR2 SQIVND (reference sequence). CDR3 amino acids: CASSIRRYMGLAGDRNNEQFF. The CDR3 DNA reads TGTGCCAGTAGTATAAGGAGGTACATGGGACTAGCGGGAGACAGAAACAATGAGCAGTTCTTC.

This sequence joins TRBV7-9 and TRBJ2-1; D not certain. The ends were cut back, 3 bases at V and 5 bases at J, with 8 bases in the middle. Germline lookup yields CDR1 SEHNR and CDR2 FQNEAQ (reference sequence). The CDR3 is 13 residues long. The CDR3 bases are TGTGCCAGCAGCTTGGGAAGAAACAATGAGCAGTTCTTC. Amino acid sequence: CASSLGRNNEQFF.

This chain uses TRBV28 with TRBJ2-1, with 9 bases identical to TRBD2. Germline CDR1 MDHEN, CDR2 SYDVKM. This CDR3 region has 17 residues. V was clipped by 4 bases and J by 7 bases; unmatched bases: 14. Written as DNA, the CDR3 is TGTGCCAGCAGTTGGGCCGCTGGGACTAGCATTGTTAATGAGCAGTTCTTC. Amino acid sequence: CASSWAAGTSIVNEQFF.

The chain carries TRBV15 and TRBJ2-4; D remains ambiguous. The CDR3 loop spans 16 amino acids. V was pared by 3 bases and J by 6 bases, with 18 bases between. The germline V gene has CDR1 LNHNV and CDR2 YYDKDF (reference sequence). CDR3 sequence: CATSRNLFGVTNIQYF. The CDR3 bases are TGTGCCACCAGCAGGAACTTGTTTGGGGTTACAAACATTCAGTACTTC.

The J gene is TRBJ2-7, the V gene TRBV10-2; D is unclear. Trimming removed 3 bases at V and 6 bases at J, with 12 bases between. The germline gives CDR1 WSHSY, CDR2 SAAADI. The CDR3 loop spans 13 amino acids. The CDR3 sequence is CASSDKHPPEQYF. The CDR3 DNA reads as TGCGCCAGCAGTGACAAACATCCACCCGAGCAGTACTTC.

The rearrangement links TRBV11-2 to TRBJ2-7; TRBD2 aligns across 14 bases. V lost 2 bases to trimming and J lost 3 bases; unmatched junction nucleotides: 6. The CDR3 covers 17 residues. Germline V gene data show CDR1 as SGHAT and CDR2 as FQNNGV. In DNA, the CDR3 is TGTGCCAGCAGCTTATCGGGACTAGCGGGAGAGTACTACGAGCAGTACTTC. It is translated as CASSLSGLAGEYYEQYF.

The chain has TRBV29-1 and TRBJ1-3, with 8 nucleotides matching TRBD1. The CDR3 is 12 amino acids. The germline V gene encodes CDR1 SQVTM and CDR2 ANQGSEA. J gave up 4 bases and V 8 bases, and 4 bases lay outside the gene matches. The CDR3 loop is CSSTGAGNTIYF. CDR3 coding DNA: TGCAGCTCGACAGGGGCGGGAAACACCATATATTTT.

V gene TRBV7-9 combines with J gene TRBJ2-3, with D perhaps being TRBD1 or TRBD2 (5 bases each). Germline V CDR1 and CDR2: SEHNR, FQNEAQ (reference sequence). This CDR3 is built from 14 residues. V lost 3 bases and J 1 base, leaving 8 bases between the germline ends. The DNA for the CDR3 is TGTGCCAGCAGCTTTGGGGGAGGCACAGATACGCAGTATTTT. Translated: CASSFGGGTDTQYF.

This clone was counted a few times. This chain joins TRBV30 and TRBJ1-1; no definite D call. V dropped 4 bases and J dropped 0 bases, with 3 bases sitting between them. This CDR3 spans 11 amino acids. CDR1 is GTSNPN, CDR2 SVGIG, per germline (reference sequence). The CDR3 here is CAWTLNTEAFF. The CDR3 bases are TGTGCCTGGACACTGAACACTGAAGCTTTCTTT.

V is TRBV7-2 and J is TRBJ2-3, with D hard to call. CDR3 length: 12 amino acids. Trimming removed 5 bases from V and 4 bases from J, with 7 bases in between. CDR1 SGHTA and CDR2 FQGNSA come from the germline V gene. Here the CDR3 DNA reads TGTGCCAGCAGCCAGAGTTCAGATACGCAGTATTTT. Translation gives CASSQSSDTQYF.

The chain joins TRBV9 to TRBJ2-5; TRBD1 aligns across 7 bases. Germline V gene data show CDR1 as SGDLS and CDR2 as YYNGEE. This CDR3 has 15 amino acids. V dropped 0 bases and J dropped 5; count of bases not matched to a gene: 7. CDR3 sequence: CASSVGGGGGETQYF. The CDR3 DNA reads TGTGCCAGCAGCGTAGGAGGGGGCGGAGGTGAGACCCAGTACTTC.

The genes are TRBV4-3 and TRBJ2-7, with D perhaps matching TRBD2 (5 bases). Trimming cost V 0 bases and J 3 bases, with 18 bases left between them. The CDR3 runs 17 residues. Germline V gene lookup returns CDR1 LGHNA and CDR2 YSLEER. The CDR3 DNA is TGCGCCAGCAGCCAAGATCCTTGGGGAGCGGAACACTACGAGCAGTACTTC. Its translation is CASSQDPWGAEHYEQYF.

The CDR3 sequence is CASSQGPLENTEAFF. The DNA of the CDR3 is TGTGCCAGCAGCCAAGGACCTCTAGAGAACACTGAAGCTTTCTTT. The chain joins TRBV4-2 to TRBJ1-1; D gene uncertain. Germline values: CDR1 LGHNA, CDR2 YNFKEQ. The CDR3 contains 15 residues. Trimming stripped 1 base from V and 1 base from J, with 10 bases between.

CDR3 bases: TGTGCCTGGAGTGTACGAGCAGAGGGGACCCAGTACTTC. Translated: CAWSVRAEGTQYF. The rearrangement joins TRBV30 to TRBJ2-5, with a possible D match to TRBD2 (5 bases). Deletions cut 0 bases from V and 7 bases from J, with 12 bases between. Germline CDR1 is GTSNPN and CDR2 is SVGIG (reference sequence). The CDR3 sequence is 13 residues long.

This chain links TRBV7-2 with TRBJ2-1; D is undetermined. Trimming removed 0 bases at V and 8 bases at J, with 2 bases between. CDR1 SGHTA and CDR2 FQGNSA come from the germline V gene. The CDR3 is made up of 11 amino acids. Here the CDR3 DNA reads TGTGCCAGCAGCTTAGCGTATGAGCAGTTCTTC. Its translation: CASSLAYEQFF.

CDR3 bases: TGTGCCAGCAGCGGAGACAGGACCGCTAACTATGGCTACACCTTC. It codes for CASSGDRTANYGYTF. V usage is TRBV5-6 and J usage is TRBJ1-2; D might be TRBD1 (6 bases). The CDR3 loop spans 15 amino acids. CDR1 is SGHDT and CDR2 is YYEEEE in the germline V gene. The V end was cut by 4 bases, the J end by 0 bases, with 13 bases between.

For this clone: Compared with germline, one end of the junction differs, possibly owing to a read error. The CDR3 DNA reads as TGTGCCAGCTCACCTCTGACAGGTTTTGACAAACCCTTC. Encoded protein: CASSPLTGFDKPF. V gene TRBV18 combines with J gene TRBJ2-7; D is perhaps TRBD1 (6 bases). This CDR3 has 13 residues. Germline loops: CDR1 KGHSH, CDR2 LQKENI.

The chain uses TRBV10-3 and TRBJ2-2, with TRBD1 matching 8 bases. Trimming took 8 bases from V and 3 from J; bases not matched to a gene: 8. Germline V gene data show CDR1 as ENHRY and CDR2 as SYGVKD. The CDR3 sequence is 15 residues long. CDR3: CAIGAQGGHTGELFF. The CDR3 nucleotides read TGTGCCATCGGAGCACAGGGGGGCCACACCGGGGAGCTGTTTTTT.

The table lists this clone with a few counts. The V gene is TRBV30, the J gene TRBJ1-1, with TRBD1 matching 11 bases. The germline CDR1 and CDR2 sequences are GTSNPN and SVGIG (reference sequence). This CDR3 is built from 11 residues. The V gene end was trimmed by 8 bases and the J gene end by 7 bases; junction bases not matched to a gene: 3. CDR3 sequence reads: CAGQGANEAFF. CDR3 bases: TGTGCCGGACAGGGGGCTAATGAAGCTTTCTTT.